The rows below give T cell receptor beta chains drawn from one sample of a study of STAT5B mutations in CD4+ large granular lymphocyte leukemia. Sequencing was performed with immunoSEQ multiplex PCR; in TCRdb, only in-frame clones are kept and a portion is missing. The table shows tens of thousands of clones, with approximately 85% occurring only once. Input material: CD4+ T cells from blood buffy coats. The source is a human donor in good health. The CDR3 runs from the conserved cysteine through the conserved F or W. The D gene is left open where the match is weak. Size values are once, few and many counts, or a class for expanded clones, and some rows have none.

CDR3: CASSVSLLSTDTQYF
DNA: TGTGCCAGCAGCGTAAGCCTACTGAGCACAGATACGCAGTATTTT
J: TRBJ2-3
D: .
V: TRBV9
size: .

CDR3: CASSLGDRIYNSPLHF
DNA: TGTGCCAGCAGCTTAGGGGACAGGATCTATAATTCACCCCTCCACTTT
J: TRBJ1-6
D: TRBD1
V: TRBV7-8
size: .

CDR3: CASSALTEQYF
DNA: TGTGCCAGCAGTGCCCTAACCGAGCAGTACTTC
J: TRBJ2-7
D: .
V: TRBV28
size: .

CDR3: CASTSAVNTQYF
DNA: TGTGCCAGCACCTCCGCCGTGAATACGCAGTATTTT
J: TRBJ2-3
D: .
V: TRBV5-5
size: .

CDR3: CASSLLDRGLEQYF
DNA: TGTGCCAGCTCACTCCTTGACAGGGGGCTTGAGCAGTACTTC
J: TRBJ2-7
D: TRBD1
V: TRBV18
size: few

CDR3: CASSPWREGRGDIQYF
DNA: TGTGCCAGCTCACCATGGAGAGAAGGCAGGGGGGACATTCAGTACTTC
J: TRBJ2-4
D: .
V: TRBV18
size: once

CDR3: CASSLGQGNTEAFF
DNA: TGTGCCAGCAGTTTAGGTCAGGGTAACACTGAAGCTTTCTTT
J: TRBJ1-1
D: .
V: TRBV27
size: .

CDR3: CASTNGGAYEQYF
DNA: TGTGCCAGCACCAACGGGGGGGCCTACGAGCAGTACTTC
J: TRBJ2-7
D: TRBD2
V: TRBV6-5
size: .

CDR3: CASSPLGGRELFF
DNA: TGTGCCAGCAGCCCCCTAGGGGGCCGGGAGCTGTTTTTT
J: TRBJ2-2
D: TRBD1
V: TRBV7-3
size: .

CDR3: CASSYSGSLYEQYF
DNA: TGTGCCAGCAGTTACTCGGGCAGCCTCTACGAGCAGTACTTC
J: TRBJ2-7
D: .
V: TRBV6-5
size: .

CDR3: CASSSGLAVAEQYF
DNA: TGTGCCAGCAGTTCGGGACTAGCGGTGGCCGAGCAGTACTTC
J: TRBJ2-7
D: TRBD2
V: TRBV6-6
size: .

CDR3: CASSSQGHGYTF
DNA: TGCGCCAGCAGCTCGCAGGGCCATGGCTACACCTTC
J: TRBJ1-2
D: .
V: TRBV5-1
size: once

CDR3: CSASSSTEAFF
DNA: TGCAGTGCTTCGTCATCCACTGAAGCTTTCTTT
J: TRBJ1-1
D: .
V: TRBV20-1
size: .

CDR3: CASSLHRGRVIGVNTEAFF
DNA: TGTGCCAGCAGCCTCCATCGGGGTCGGGTCATAGGGGTGAACACTGAAGCTTTCTTT
J: TRBJ1-1
D: .
V: TRBV28
size: .

CDR3: CASKREAGGYNEQYF
DNA: TGTGCCAGCAAAAGAGAAGCGGGAGGGTATAACGAGCAGTACTTC
J: TRBJ2-7
D: TRBD2
V: TRBV27
size: .

CDR3: CASSPTPGQGSEKGTLFGGYTF
DNA: TGCGCCAGCAGCCCGACTCCGGGACAGGGGTCCGAAAAAGGTACCCTATTCGGAGGCTACACCTTC
J: TRBJ1-2
D: TRBD1
V: TRBV4-1
size: .

CDR3: CASSLVSGQGNEQFF
DNA: TGTGCCAGCAGCTTGGTCAGCGGGCAGGGCAATGAGCAGTTCTTC
J: TRBJ2-1
D: .
V: TRBV7-2
size: .

CDR3: CASSLTPTDLGQYF
DNA: TGTGCCAGCAGCTTAACACCGACAGATTTAGGGCAGTATTTT
J: TRBJ2-3
D: .
V: TRBV7-3
size: once

CDR3: CASSTPKGATGELFF
DNA: TGTGCCAGCAGCACACCGAAGGGGGCGACCGGGGAGCTGTTTTTT
J: TRBJ2-2
D: TRBD1
V: TRBV5-4
size: .

CDR3: CASSFGEMNTEAFF
DNA: TGTGCCAGCAGTTTTGGGGAAATGAACACTGAAGCTTTCTTT
J: TRBJ1-1
D: .
V: TRBV27
size: .

CDR3: CASSQAQGQVYEQYF
DNA: TGTGCCAGCAGCCAAGCTCAAGGACAGGTCTACGAGCAGTACTTC
J: TRBJ2-7
D: TRBD1
V: TRBV4-2
size: .

CDR3: CASSPTRVEQYF
DNA: TGTGCCAGCAGCCCCACGAGGGTCGAGCAGTACTTC
J: TRBJ2-7
D: .
V: TRBV7-2
size: few

CDR3: CASSQEQQGDEKLFF
DNA: TGTGCCAGCAGCCAAGAGCAACAGGGGGATGAAAAACTGTTTTTT
J: TRBJ1-4
D: TRBD1
V: TRBV4-2
size: .

CDR3: CASGLGIRDSYEQYF
DNA: TGTGCTAGTGGTTTGGGGATCAGGGATTCCTACGAGCAGTACTTC
J: TRBJ2-7
D: .
V: TRBV12-5
size: .

CDR3: CASSPRPDRGPQGANEQFF
DNA: TGTGCCAGCAGCCCAAGACCTGACAGAGGCCCACAGGGGGCGAATGAGCAGTTCTTC
J: TRBJ2-1
D: TRBD1
V: TRBV7-3
size: .

CDR3: CASSSSIATNEKLFF
DNA: TGTGCCAGCAGTTCATCAATAGCAACTAATGAAAAACTGTTTTTT
J: TRBJ1-4
D: .
V: TRBV27
size: .

CDR3: CASSADRGGEQYF
DNA: TGTGCCAGCAGTGCGGACAGGGGTGGCGAGCAGTACTTC
J: TRBJ2-7
D: TRBD1
V: TRBV2
size: .

CDR3: CASSPGSNQPQHF
DNA: TGTGCCAGCTCACCGGGTAGCAATCAGCCCCAGCATTTT
J: TRBJ1-5
D: .
V: TRBV18
size: few

CDR3: CASSPGPRRQETQYF
DNA: TGTGCCAGCAGCCCCGGGCCCCGCCGCCAAGAGACCCAGTACTTC
J: TRBJ2-5
D: .
V: TRBV7-8
size: .